These T cell receptor beta chains were read from a single sample in a study of T-cell memory formation after mild COVID-19. One entry per CDR3 protein results from TCRdb running MiXCR on the 5' RACE reads. Among 250,000 to 350,000 distinct CDR3 sequences listed, more than 13% were seen once. Specimen: PBMCs or a T cell subset sorted from them (not recorded which). The source is a man between 18 and 29 years old who had mild COVID-19 (a few samples of this study predate the infection). Cell type and time point are not known. Each CDR3 is given with its conserved first and last residue. The order of the fields is clone size, D gene, V gene, J gene, CDR3 length, CDR3 protein, CDR3 DNA. A D gene is named only where the DNA matches it firmly. Where a row states a size, it is once, few, many or the class of an expanded clone; other rows omit it.

clone size: few
D gene: NA
V gene: TRBV29-1
J gene: TRBJ2-3
CDR3 length: 12
CDR3 protein: CSVHDGTDTQYF
CDR3 DNA: TGCAGCGTCCACGACGGAACAGATACGCAGTATTTT

clone size: NA
D gene: NA
V gene: TRBV7-6
J gene: TRBJ2-7
CDR3 length: 13
CDR3 protein: CASSAARSYEQYF
CDR3 DNA: TGTGCCAGCAGCGCCGCTAGGTCCTACGAGCAGTACTTC

clone size: many
D gene: NA
V gene: TRBV5-1
J gene: TRBJ2-5
CDR3 length: 15
CDR3 protein: CASSLTGTAEETQYF
CDR3 DNA: TGCGCCAGCAGCTTGACCGGGACGGCCGAAGAGACCCAGTACTTC

clone size: NA
D gene: TRBD2
V gene: TRBV28
J gene: TRBJ2-1
CDR3 length: 15
CDR3 protein: CASSLYTSGDNEQFF
CDR3 DNA: TGTGCCAGCAGTTTATATACTAGCGGGGACAATGAGCAGTTCTTC

clone size: NA
D gene: NA
V gene: TRBV18
J gene: TRBJ2-6
CDR3 length: 17
CDR3 protein: CASSPNSQSSGANVLTF
CDR3 DNA: TGTGCCAGCTCACCGAACTCCCAGTCCTCTGGGGCCAACGTCCTGACTTTC

clone size: NA
D gene: NA
V gene: TRBV6-2/TRBV6-3
J gene: TRBJ2-3
CDR3 length: 13
CDR3 protein: CASSYPGTKTQYF
CDR3 DNA: TGTGCCAGCAGTTACCCTGGGACAAAAACGCAGTATTTT

clone size: NA
D gene: NA
V gene: TRBV14
J gene: TRBJ1-1
CDR3 length: 14
CDR3 protein: CASSQEFGRGEAFF
CDR3 DNA: TGTGCCAGCAGCCAAGAATTTGGCAGGGGAGAAGCTTTCTTT

clone size: NA
D gene: NA
V gene: TRBV9
J gene: TRBJ1-1
CDR3 length: 20
CDR3 protein: CASSVESWGPNRFGNTEAFF
CDR3 DNA: TGTGCCAGCAGCGTAGAATCTTGGGGACCGAACAGATTTGGGAACACTGAAGCTTTCTTT

clone size: NA
D gene: NA
V gene: TRBV4-2
J gene: TRBJ1-6
CDR3 length: 14
CDR3 protein: CASSQEQRNSPLHF
CDR3 DNA: TGTGCCAGCAGCCAAGAGCAGAGGAATTCACCCCTCCACTTT

clone size: many
D gene: TRBD2
V gene: TRBV7-2
J gene: TRBJ2-3
CDR3 length: 12
CDR3 protein: CASSSSSGAEYF
CDR3 DNA: TGTGCCAGCAGCTCAAGTAGCGGGGCGGAGTATTTT

clone size: once
D gene: NA
V gene: TRBV5-1
J gene: TRBJ2-3
CDR3 length: 16
CDR3 protein: CASSLQGAGTTDTQYF
CDR3 DNA: TGCGCCAGCAGCCTACAGGGAGCTGGCACTACAGATACGCAGTATTTT

clone size: few
D gene: NA
V gene: TRBV7-3
J gene: TRBJ2-2
CDR3 length: 15
CDR3 protein: CASSLDSSNTGELFF
CDR3 DNA: TGTGCCAGCAGCTTGGACAGTTCGAACACCGGGGAGCTGTTTTTT

clone size: NA
D gene: TRBD1
V gene: TRBV7-8
J gene: TRBJ1-2
CDR3 length: 16
CDR3 protein: CASSQDRDRGDYGYTF
CDR3 DNA: TGTGCCAGCAGTCAGGACCGGGACAGGGGAGACTATGGCTACACCTTC

clone size: many
D gene: TRBD2
V gene: TRBV7-9
J gene: TRBJ2-3
CDR3 length: 14
CDR3 protein: CASSFGGALDTQYF
CDR3 DNA: TGTGCCAGCAGCTTCGGGGGGGCCTTAGATACGCAGTATTTT

clone size: NA
D gene: NA
V gene: TRBV6-5
J gene: TRBJ1-1
CDR3 length: 15
CDR3 protein: CASSYSTPFDTEAFF
CDR3 DNA: TGTGCCAGCAGTTACTCAACCCCATTTGATACTGAAGCTTTCTTT

clone size: NA
D gene: NA
V gene: TRBV20-1
J gene: TRBJ2-5
CDR3 length: 13
CDR3 protein: CSAARGHQETQYF
CDR3 DNA: TGCAGTGCTGCTCGAGGGCACCAAGAGACCCAGTACTTC